This TCR beta chain appears in the sequencing data of a study of metastatic and nonmetastatic thyroid tumors. All patients reached thyroid surgery having received no treatment beforehand. Through MiXCR, TCRdb re-clonotyped the PCR reads. The sample lists around 20,000 clones, about 33% occurring once. The CDR3 spans 21 residues. The ends lost 0 bases at V and 0 bases at J; junction bases unmatched: 18. The germline V gene encodes CDR1 MNHEY and CDR2 SVGEGT. The rearrangement uses TRBV6-2 or TRBV6-3 and TRBJ2-3, with 7 bases aligning to TRBD1. This receptor was identified in a female donor with papillary thyroid cancer or a benign thyroid nodule (not recorded which). Some clones in this sample may be carry-over from other donors' samples. The sequencing sample was made of adjacent normal tissue. CDR3: CASSYSGGAVGGRASTDTQYF. CDR3 sequence (DNA): TGTGCCAGCAGTTACTCAGGGGGCGCGGTTGGCGGTCGGGCTAGCACAGATACGCAGTATTTT.